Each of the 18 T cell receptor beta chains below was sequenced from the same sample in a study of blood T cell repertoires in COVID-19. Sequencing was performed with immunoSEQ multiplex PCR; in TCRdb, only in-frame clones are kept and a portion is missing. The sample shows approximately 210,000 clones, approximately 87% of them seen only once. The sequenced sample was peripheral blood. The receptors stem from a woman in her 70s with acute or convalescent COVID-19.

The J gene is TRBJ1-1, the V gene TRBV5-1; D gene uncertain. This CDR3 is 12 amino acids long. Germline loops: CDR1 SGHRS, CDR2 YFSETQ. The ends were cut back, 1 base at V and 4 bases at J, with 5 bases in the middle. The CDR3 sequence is CASSLTGTEAFF. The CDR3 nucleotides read TGCGCCAGCAGCTTGACGGGCACTGAAGCTTTCTTT.

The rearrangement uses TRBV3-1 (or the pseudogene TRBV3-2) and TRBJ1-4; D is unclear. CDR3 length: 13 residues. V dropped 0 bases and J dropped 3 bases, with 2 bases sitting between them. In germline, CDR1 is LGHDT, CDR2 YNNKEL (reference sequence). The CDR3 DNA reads TGTGCCAGCAGCCAAGACGCTAATGAAAAACTGTTTTTT. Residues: CASSQDANEKLFF.

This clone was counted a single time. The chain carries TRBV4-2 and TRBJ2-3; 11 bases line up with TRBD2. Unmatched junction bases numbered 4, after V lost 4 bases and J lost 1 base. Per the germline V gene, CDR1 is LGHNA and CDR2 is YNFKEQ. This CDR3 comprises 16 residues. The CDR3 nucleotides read TGTGCCAGCAGCCCCGGGACTAGCGGAGGCACAGATACGCAGTATTTT. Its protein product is CASSPGTSGGTDTQYF.

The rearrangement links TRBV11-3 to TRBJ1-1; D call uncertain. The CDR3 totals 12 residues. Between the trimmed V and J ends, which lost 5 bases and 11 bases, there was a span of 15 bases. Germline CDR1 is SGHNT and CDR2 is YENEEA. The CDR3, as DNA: TGTGCCAGCAGCCGGCGGACCGAGGGCGCTTTCTTT. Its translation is CASSRRTEGAFF.

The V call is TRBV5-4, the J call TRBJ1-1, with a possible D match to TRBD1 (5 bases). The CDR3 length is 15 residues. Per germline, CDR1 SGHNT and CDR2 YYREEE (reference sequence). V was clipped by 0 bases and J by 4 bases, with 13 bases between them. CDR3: CASSLGGGEVTEAFF. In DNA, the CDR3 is TGTGCCAGCAGCTTGGGGGGGGGAGAGGTCACTGAAGCTTTCTTT.

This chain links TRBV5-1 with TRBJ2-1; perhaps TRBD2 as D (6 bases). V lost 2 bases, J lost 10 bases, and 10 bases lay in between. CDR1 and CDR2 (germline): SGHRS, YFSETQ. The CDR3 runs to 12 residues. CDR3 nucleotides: TGCGCCAGCAGCTTAGGAGCGGGCGAGCAGTTCTTC. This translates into CASSLGAGEQFF.

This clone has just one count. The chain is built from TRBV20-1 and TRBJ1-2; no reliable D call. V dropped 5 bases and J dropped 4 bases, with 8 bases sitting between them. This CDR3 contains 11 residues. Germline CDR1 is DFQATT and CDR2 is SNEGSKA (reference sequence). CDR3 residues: CSAVSVYGYTF. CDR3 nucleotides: TGCAGTGCTGTTTCAGTCTATGGCTACACCTTC.

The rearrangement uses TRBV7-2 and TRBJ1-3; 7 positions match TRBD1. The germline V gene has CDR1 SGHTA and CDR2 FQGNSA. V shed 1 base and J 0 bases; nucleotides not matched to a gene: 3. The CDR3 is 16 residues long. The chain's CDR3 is CASSLDTGVSGNTIYF. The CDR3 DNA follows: TGTGCCAGCAGCTTAGACACAGGGGTCTCTGGAAACACCATATATTTT.

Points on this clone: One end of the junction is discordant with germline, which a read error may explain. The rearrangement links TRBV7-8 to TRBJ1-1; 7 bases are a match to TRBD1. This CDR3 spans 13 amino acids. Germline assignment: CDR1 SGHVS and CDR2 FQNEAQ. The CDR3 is CASSLDRPSPRVF. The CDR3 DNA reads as TGTGCCAGCAGCTTGGACAGGCCGTCGCCGAGGGTCTTT.

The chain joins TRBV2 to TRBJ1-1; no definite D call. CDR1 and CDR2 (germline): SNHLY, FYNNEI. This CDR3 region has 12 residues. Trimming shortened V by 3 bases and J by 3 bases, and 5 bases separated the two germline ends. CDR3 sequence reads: CASSEQYTEAFF. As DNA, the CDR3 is TGTGCCAGCAGTGAGCAGTACACTGAAGCTTTCTTT.

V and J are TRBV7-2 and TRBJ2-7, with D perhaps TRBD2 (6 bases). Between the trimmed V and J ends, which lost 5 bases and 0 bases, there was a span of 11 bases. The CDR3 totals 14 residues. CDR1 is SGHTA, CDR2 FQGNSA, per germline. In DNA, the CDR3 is TGTGCCAGCAGCCGGGACTCGAACTCCTACGAGCAGTACTTC. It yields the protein CASSRDSNSYEQYF.

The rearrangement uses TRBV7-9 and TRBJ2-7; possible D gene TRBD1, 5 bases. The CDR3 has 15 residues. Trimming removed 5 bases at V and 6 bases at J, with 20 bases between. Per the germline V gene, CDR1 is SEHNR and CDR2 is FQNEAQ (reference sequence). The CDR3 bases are TGTGCCAGCAGCCCAAAGGCCGTCGCGCAGGGCGAGCAGTACTTC. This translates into CASSPKAVAQGEQYF.

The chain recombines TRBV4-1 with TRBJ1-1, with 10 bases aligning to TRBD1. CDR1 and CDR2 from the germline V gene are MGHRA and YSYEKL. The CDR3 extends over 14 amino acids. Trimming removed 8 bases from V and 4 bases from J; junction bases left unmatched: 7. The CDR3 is CASARTGGPTEAFF. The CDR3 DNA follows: TGCGCCAGCGCACGGACAGGGGGACCCACTGAAGCTTTCTTT.

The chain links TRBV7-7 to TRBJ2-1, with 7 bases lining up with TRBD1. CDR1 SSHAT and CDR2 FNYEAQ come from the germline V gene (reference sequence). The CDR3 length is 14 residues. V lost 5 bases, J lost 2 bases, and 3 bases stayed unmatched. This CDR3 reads CASSKDRTYNEQFF. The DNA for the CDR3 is TGTGCCAGCAGCAAGGACAGGACCTACAATGAGCAGTTCTTC.

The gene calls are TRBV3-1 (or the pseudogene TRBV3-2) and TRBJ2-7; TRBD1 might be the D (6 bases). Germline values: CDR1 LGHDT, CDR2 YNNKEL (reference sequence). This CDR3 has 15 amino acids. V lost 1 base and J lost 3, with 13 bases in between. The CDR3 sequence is CASSQVPDSYYEQYF. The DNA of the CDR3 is TGTGCCAGCAGCCAAGTCCCGGACAGCTACTACGAGCAGTACTTC.

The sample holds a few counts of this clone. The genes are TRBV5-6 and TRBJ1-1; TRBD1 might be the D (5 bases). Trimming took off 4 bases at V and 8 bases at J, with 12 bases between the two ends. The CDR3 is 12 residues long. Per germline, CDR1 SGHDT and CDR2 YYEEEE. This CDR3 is CASSILPGEAFF. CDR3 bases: TGTGCCAGCAGCATACTCCCAGGGGAAGCTTTCTTT.

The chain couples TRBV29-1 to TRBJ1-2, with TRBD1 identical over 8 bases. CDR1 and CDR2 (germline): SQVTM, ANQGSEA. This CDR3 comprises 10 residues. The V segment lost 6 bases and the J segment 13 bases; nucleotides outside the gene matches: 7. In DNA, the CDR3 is TGCAGCGTGGGACAGGTCTATCTCACCTTC. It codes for CSVGQVYLTF.

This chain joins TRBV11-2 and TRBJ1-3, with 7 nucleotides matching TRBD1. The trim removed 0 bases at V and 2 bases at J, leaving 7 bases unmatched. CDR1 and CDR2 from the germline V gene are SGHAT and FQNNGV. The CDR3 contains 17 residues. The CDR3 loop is CASSLDSEGAPGNTIYF. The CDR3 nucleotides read TGTGCCAGCAGCTTAGATTCGGAGGGGGCTCCTGGAAACACCATATATTTT.